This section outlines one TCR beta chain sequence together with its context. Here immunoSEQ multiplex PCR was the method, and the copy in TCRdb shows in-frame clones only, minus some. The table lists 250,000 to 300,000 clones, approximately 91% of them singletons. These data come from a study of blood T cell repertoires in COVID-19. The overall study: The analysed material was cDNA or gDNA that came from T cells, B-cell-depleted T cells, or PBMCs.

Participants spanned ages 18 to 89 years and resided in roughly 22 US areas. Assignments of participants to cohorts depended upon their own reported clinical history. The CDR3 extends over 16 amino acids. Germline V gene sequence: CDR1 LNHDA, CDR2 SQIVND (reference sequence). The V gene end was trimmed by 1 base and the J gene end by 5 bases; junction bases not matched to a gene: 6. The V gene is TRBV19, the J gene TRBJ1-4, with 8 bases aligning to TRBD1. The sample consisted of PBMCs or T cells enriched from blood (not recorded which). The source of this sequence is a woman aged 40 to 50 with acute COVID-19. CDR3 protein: CASSIVLDRENEKLFF. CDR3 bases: TGTGCCAGTAGTATAGTCCTGGACAGGGAGAATGAAAAACTGTTTTTT.